A single sample is the source of the 27 T cell receptor beta chains below, sequenced in a study of CD8 T cells in ankylosing spondylitis. These TCRs' antigens remain unknown. TCRdb analysed the 5' RACE reads with MiXCR anew, one entry per CDR3 protein. This table holds over 600,000 distinct CDR3 sequences, roughly 19% found once. General observations from the study: Characteristic, it appeared, of ankylosing spondylitis blood was a TCR beta motif of roughly eight highly homologous variants.

Sequenced input: blood, either unsorted or a sorted T cell fraction (not recorded which). The receptors were gathered from a male donor with ankylosing spondylitis.

This chain uses TRBV25-1 with TRBJ2-3; D perhaps matches TRBD1 (6 bases). This CDR3 has 15 amino acids. Trimming took 2 bases from V and 2 from J, leaving 11 bases between them. Germline V gene lookup returns CDR1 MGHDK and CDR2 SYGVNS. The CDR3 coding sequence is TGTGCCAGCAGTGAAGGGGGCAGGTACACAGATACGCAGTATTTT. It translates to CASSEGGRYTDTQYF.

The CDR3 coding sequence is TGCAGCGTCGGTCGGTCTAACGAGCAGTACTTC. Amino acids: CSVGRSNEQYF. The chain combines TRBV29-1 with TRBJ2-7; no clear D. The V and J ends lost 6 bases and 5 bases respectively, with 11 bases between them. This CDR3 has 11 residues. Germline CDR1 and CDR2: SQVTM and ANQGSEA.

This clonotype was observed many times. V gene TRBV12-3 or TRBV12-4 combines with J gene TRBJ1-1; D is uncertain. The length of the CDR3 is 12 residues. Trimming cost V 1 base and J 5 bases, with 5 bases left between them. The CDR3 protein is CASSLDRTEAFF. The CDR3 DNA reads TGTGCCAGCAGTTTAGACCGGACTGAAGCTTTCTTT.

The chain is built from TRBV20-1 and TRBJ2-7; TRBD1 agrees at 8 bases. There are 16 residues in the CDR3. J gave up 6 bases and V 0 bases, and 13 bases lay outside the gene matches. Germline CDR1 DFQATT, CDR2 SNEGSKA (reference sequence). The chain's CDR3 is CSARDPKDRARGEQYF. CDR3 sequence (DNA): TGCAGTGCTAGAGATCCTAAGGACAGGGCAAGGGGCGAGCAGTACTTC.

This clonotype was seen a handful of times. This chain links TRBV7-9 with TRBJ2-7, with D perhaps matching TRBD1 (6 bases). V shed 5 bases and J shed 2 bases, with 22 bases lying between them. CDR3 length equals 17 residues. The germline V gene encodes CDR1 SEHNR and CDR2 FQNEAQ (reference sequence). The CDR3 here is CASSTLFGRQDAYEQYF. For the CDR3, the DNA is TGTGCCAGCAGCACCCTGTTTGGGAGACAGGACGCCTACGAGCAGTACTTC. Filled out from reference TRBV7-9 and TRBJ2-7, the complete variable domain reads DTGVSQNPRHKITKRGQNVTFRCDPISEHNRLYWYRQTLGQGPEFLTYFQNEAQLEKSRLLSDRFSAERPKGSFSTLEIQRTEQGDSAMYLCASSTLFGRQDAYEQYFGPGTRLTVT.

The gene calls are TRBV7-2 and TRBJ2-7, with 12 bases aligning to TRBD2. Germline V gene data show CDR1 as SGHTA and CDR2 as FQGNSA. Trimming at V came to 7 bases and at J to 7 bases, leaving 11 bases not matched to a gene. This CDR3 is 15 amino acids long. The CDR3 sequence: CASTLPTSGSREQYF. The CDR3 region has the DNA TGTGCCAGCACCCTCCCGACTAGCGGGAGTCGTGAGCAGTACTTC.

This clonotype has only a few counts. This chain uses TRBV12-3 or TRBV12-4 with TRBJ1-1, with D hard to call. The CDR3 spans 12 residues. Trimming took 4 bases from V and 3 from J, leaving 6 bases between them. The CDR3 region is CASSSTDTEAFF. DNA for the CDR3: TGTGCCAGCAGTTCGACGGACACTGAAGCTTTCTTT.

The chain has TRBV12-3 or TRBV12-4 and TRBJ2-5, with D uncertain. This CDR3 is built from 13 residues. The V and J ends lost 2 bases and 4 bases respectively, with 8 bases between them. CDR3 coding DNA: TGTGCCAGCAGTTTACTTGTATCAGAGACCCAGTACTTC. Protein: CASSLLVSETQYF.

The CDR3 DNA is TGTGCCAGCAGTTTACAGTTCGGCTTGGTGAACACTGAAGCTTTCTTT. Translated, it gives CASSLQFGLVNTEAFF. J is TRBJ1-1 and V is TRBV27; D call uncertain. Germline CDR1 and CDR2: MNHEY and SMNVEV (reference sequence). This CDR3 region has 16 residues. V was shortened by 2 bases and J by 0 bases, with 13 bases between the two germline ends.

The chain recombines TRBV7-9 with TRBJ1-1, with D perhaps matching TRBD1 (6 bases). V gave up 2 bases and J gave up 1 base, with 14 bases separating them. Germline assignment: CDR1 SEHNR and CDR2 FQNEAQ (reference sequence). This CDR3 has 16 amino acids. Here the CDR3 DNA reads TGTGCCAGCAGCTTATTGCCAGGGGTGGGGAACACTGAAGCTTTCTTT. It is translated as CASSLLPGVGNTEAFF.

In its sample, this clonotype was seen many times. The chain carries TRBV5-1 and TRBJ2-1, with D hard to call. The V gene lost 4 bases and the J gene lost 9 bases, with 11 bases spanning the gap. In germline, CDR1 is SGHRS, CDR2 YFSETQ. The CDR3 runs 12 residues. In nucleotides, the CDR3 is TGCGCCAGCAGCCCGGACCCGGGTGAGCAGTTCTTC. Translation: CASSPDPGEQFF.

The V gene is TRBV20-1, the J gene TRBJ2-7, with 9 bases that match TRBD2. Trimming removed 6 bases from V and 1 base from J; junction bases left unmatched: 10. Germline V gene data show CDR1 as DFQATT and CDR2 as SNEGSKA (reference sequence). The CDR3 runs 15 residues. The CDR3 DNA sequence: TGCAGTGCGGCACCTCCCAGCGGGGGGTCCTACGAGCAGTACTTC. Its translation is CSAAPPSGGSYEQYF.

The V call is TRBV4-3, the J call TRBJ2-5; D is perhaps TRBD1 or TRBD2 (6 bases each). V shed 0 bases and J shed 6 bases, with 11 bases lying between them. This CDR3 has 14 amino acids. Looked up from germline, CDR1 is LGHNA and CDR2 is YSLEER. The CDR3 loop reads CASSQEGGRQTQYF. Here the CDR3 DNA reads TGCGCCAGCAGCCAAGAAGGGGGGAGGCAGACCCAGTACTTC.

This clonotype was seen more than once but under ten times. This sequence joins TRBV18 and TRBJ1-5; 9 bases align to TRBD1. The junction had 7 bases not matched to a gene; V was cut back by 6 bases and J by 4 bases. This CDR3 has 15 amino acids. Germline V lookup: CDR1 KGHSH, CDR2 LQKENI. The CDR3 sequence is CASSRTGQGNQPQHF. CDR3 nucleotide sequence: TGTGCCAGCTCGCGAACGGGACAGGGAAATCAGCCCCAGCATTTT. The full variable domain, completed using reference TRBV18 and TRBJ1-5, is NAGVMQNPRHLVRRRGQEARLRCSPMKGHSHVYWYRQLPEEGLKFMVYLQKENIIDESGMPKERFSAEFPKEGPSILRIQQVVRGDSAAYFCASSRTGQGNQPQHFGDGTRLSIL.

This clonotype was picked up one time. The rearrangement uses TRBV7-8 and TRBJ1-2; D is uncertain. This CDR3 is built from 14 residues. The ends were cut back, 5 bases at V and 1 base at J, with 11 bases in the middle. In germline, CDR1 is SGHVS, CDR2 FQNEAQ. The CDR3 DNA is TGTGCCAGCAGCGACCGGACGGGTAACTATGGCTACACCTTC. Its protein product is CASSDRTGNYGYTF.

The chain carries TRBV13 and TRBJ1-6, with 9 bases identical to TRBD1. Germline V lookup: CDR1 PRHDT, CDR2 FYEKMQ (reference sequence). The CDR3 loop spans 16 amino acids. Trimming took 5 bases from V and 9 from J; bases not matched to a gene: 11. The CDR3 coding sequence is TGTGCCAGCAGCGCCAGCCGGGGACAGGGAGGTTCACCCCTCCACTTT. It specifies CASSASRGQGGSPLHF.

V gene TRBV19 combines with J gene TRBJ2-5; the match to TRBD2 covers 13 bases. V was pared by 2 bases and J by 5 bases, with 5 bases of the junction left unmatched. There are 16 residues in the CDR3. Germline CDR1 is LNHDA and CDR2 is SQIVND (reference sequence). The CDR3 is CASSITSGGAEETQYF. The DNA for the CDR3 is TGTGCCAGTAGTATAACTAGCGGGGGGGCGGAGGAGACCCAGTACTTC.

The chain combines TRBV7-3 with TRBJ2-3; 10 nucleotides agree with TRBD2. The V gene end was trimmed by 1 base and the J gene end by 6 bases; junction bases not matched to a gene: 10. The CDR3 runs to 17 residues. Germline loops: CDR1 SGHTA, CDR2 FQGTGA. The CDR3 loop is CASSLNPASGGLDTQYF. The CDR3 DNA reads as TGTGCCAGCAGCTTAAACCCGGCTAGCGGGGGTCTGGATACGCAGTATTTT. The full variable domain, completed using reference TRBV7-3 and TRBJ2-3, is GAGVSQTPSNKVTEKGKYVELRCDPISGHTALYWYRQSLGQGPEFLIYFQGTGAADDSGLPNDRFFAVRPEGSVSTLKIQRTERGDSAVYLCASSLNPASGGLDTQYFGPGTRLTVL.

The J gene is TRBJ2-7, the V gene TRBV20-1, with 7 bases aligning to TRBD1. CDR3 size: 14 residues. Germline trimming cut 5 bases from V and 1 base from J; bases unmatched to any gene: 8. From germline, CDR1 is DFQATT and CDR2 SNEGSKA (reference sequence). In DNA, the CDR3 is TGCAGTGCTGGGGGCCGGGGACAGTCCTACGAGCAGTACTTC. Translation: CSAGGRGQSYEQYF.

This sequence joins TRBV20-1 and TRBJ2-1; weak D call: TRBD2 (5 bases). This CDR3 has 13 amino acids. CDR1 is DFQATT, CDR2 SNEGSKA, per germline (reference sequence). V shed 8 bases and J shed 0 bases, with 11 bases lying between them. DNA for the CDR3: TGCAGTAGCCTCGAGGGCTCCTACAATGAGCAGTTCTTC. Protein sequence: CSSLEGSYNEQFF.

The V and J genes are TRBV21-1 and TRBJ2-3; the table names TRBD2, a call not compared with the DNA. TRBV21-1 is a listed pseudogene. The CDR3 is 16 residues long. The CDR3 nucleotides are TGTGCCAGCAGCTCCCGTAGCGGGAGTTCGGCAGATACGCAGTATTTT. Its protein is CASSSRSGSSADTQYF.

The chain is built from TRBV20-1 and TRBJ2-5; 9 bases align to TRBD1. This CDR3 has 15 amino acids. Trimming cost V 6 bases and J 5 bases; bases outside gene matches: 13. In germline, CDR1 is DFQATT, CDR2 SNEGSKA (reference sequence). The CDR3 here is CSANTQGARGETQYF. Written as DNA, the CDR3 is TGCAGTGCCAACACACAGGGGGCGCGAGGCGAGACCCAGTACTTC.

This clonotype appeared a few times. This sequence joins TRBV20-1 and TRBJ2-1; D perhaps matches TRBD2 (5 bases). Germline V gives CDR1 DFQATT, CDR2 SNEGSKA (reference sequence). Trimming stripped 6 bases from V and 6 bases from J, with 15 bases between. The CDR3 consists of 13 residues. Here the CDR3 reads CSALSGNFNEQFF. The CDR3, as DNA: TGCAGTGCCCTGTCGGGAAATTTCAATGAGCAGTTCTTC.

J is TRBJ2-7 and V is TRBV5-1, with TRBD2 matching 7 bases. The germline gives CDR1 SGHRS, CDR2 YFSETQ. V shed 3 bases and J 0 bases; nucleotides not matched to a gene: 9. The CDR3 loop spans 16 amino acids. The CDR3 DNA follows: TGCGCCAGCAGCTCCCCCTCAGGACTAGTCTCCTACGAGCAGTACTTC. Its translation is CASSSPSGLVSYEQYF.

This clonotype was recorded at least ten times. The chain is built from TRBV25-1 and TRBJ1-3, with 8 positions matching TRBD1. After removal of 4 bases from V and 2 bases from J, the junction contained 4 bases not matched to a gene. From germline, CDR1 is MGHDK and CDR2 SYGVNS. This CDR3 has 15 amino acids. CDR3 sequence (DNA): TGTGCCAGCAGTGGCGGACAGGGCGCTGGAAACACCATATATTTT. This gives the protein CASSGGQGAGNTIYF.

This clonotype was seen more than once but under ten times. The chain recombines TRBV29-1 with TRBJ2-7; TRBD2 aligns across 11 bases. The CDR3 consists of 13 residues. The V gene's germline CDR1 is SQVTM and CDR2 ANQGSEA. With 8 bases clipped from V and 1 base from J, the junction kept 4 bases outside the gene matches. The CDR3 DNA is TGCAGCCCCCCTAGCGGGAGGTCCTACGAGCAGTACTTC. This translates into CSPPSGRSYEQYF.

The chain links TRBV29-1 to TRBJ2-7, with D perhaps TRBD1 (6 bases). Trimming left V 1 base short and J 5 bases short, with 12 bases between. Germline CDR1 and CDR2: SQVTM and ANQGSEA. The CDR3 length is 13 residues. The CDR3 sequence: CSVEGWGRDEQYF. DNA of the CDR3: TGCAGCGTTGAAGGCTGGGGGCGGGACGAGCAGTACTTC.